This section outlines one TCR beta chain sequence together with its context. This entry comes from a study of control samples from healthy donors and cancer patients. This CDR3 comprises 13 residues. Germline V gene lookup returns CDR1 SGHVS and CDR2 FQNEAQ. Trimming stripped 5 bases from V and 11 bases from J, with 18 bases between. Here immunoSEQ multiplex PCR was the method, and the copy in TCRdb shows in-frame clones only, minus some. The sample includes some 56,000 clones, 85% to 95% of them seen just once. The sample was blood. The clonotype was recovered from a man between 25 and 39 years old in good health. The chain carries TRBV7-8 and TRBJ1-2; possible D gene TRBD1, 5 bases. The CDR3 bases are TGTGCCAGCAGCGGGCAGGGATCGTGGGGTTACACCTTC. This codes for CASSGQGSWGYTF.